One and the same sample provided the 13 T cell receptor beta chains below, sequenced in a study of neurological immune-mediated disorders. TCRdb reanalysed the 5' RACE reads using MiXCR and keeps one entry per CDR3 protein. This table has some 55,000 distinct CDR3 sequences, about 8% appearing once. Time point denoted: longitudinal time-point 3. Sequenced input: PBMCs. All receptors come from a woman in her forties in good health.

This clonotype was counted at least ten times. The chain has TRBV5-6 and TRBJ1-5; D is unresolved. The CDR3 sequence is 15 residues long. The V gene's germline CDR1 is SGHDT and CDR2 YYEEEE. With 2 bases removed from V and 4 bases from J, the gap between germline ends came to 13 bases. The CDR3 here is CASSFNVQRNQPQHF. CDR3 nucleotides: TGTGCCAGCAGCTTTAACGTACAGAGGAATCAGCCCCAGCATTTT.

This clonotype was seen many times. The rearrangement joins TRBV12-3 or TRBV12-4 to TRBJ1-4; 8 positions agree with TRBD1. The V and J ends lost 5 bases and 7 bases, in that order; junction bases with no gene match: 3. The CDR3 totals 13 residues. CDR3 amino acids: CASSTGGSEKLFF. CDR3 DNA: TGTGCCAGCAGTACAGGGGGGAGTGAAAAACTGTTTTTT.

This clonotype has a count of ten or more. This chain connects TRBV3-1 to TRBJ1-1; D not certain. Per germline, CDR1 LGHDT and CDR2 YNNKEL (reference sequence). CDR3 length: 14 amino acids. Deletions cut 3 bases from V and 4 bases from J, with 12 bases between. The CDR3 loop is CASSQEGFVTEAFF. For the CDR3, the DNA is TGTGCCAGCAGCCAGGAAGGGTTCGTCACTGAAGCTTTCTTT.

The chain uses TRBV9 and TRBJ2-4; 9 nucleotides match TRBD2. Germline lookup yields CDR1 SGDLS and CDR2 YYNGEE. The CDR3 is 14 residues long. The V and J ends lost 3 bases and 8 bases, in that order; junction bases with no gene match: 6. The CDR3, as DNA: TGTGCCAGCAGCGCTAGCGGGACAGTAGACATTCAGTACTTC. Its translation: CASSASGTVDIQYF.

This clonotype was found many times. The chain is built from TRBV12-3 or TRBV12-4 and TRBJ2-7, with D perhaps matching TRBD1 (5 bases). The V and J ends lost 3 bases and 5 bases respectively, with 8 bases between them. This CDR3 region has 12 residues. CDR3 DNA sequence: TGTGCCAGCAGTTTGGGGCAGAACGAGCAGTACTTC. Amino acids: CASSLGQNEQYF.

This chain links TRBV3-1 with TRBJ1-2; D unresolved. Germline loops: CDR1 LGHDT, CDR2 YNNKEL (reference sequence). V dropped 1 base and J dropped 8 bases, with 5 bases sitting between them. This CDR3 is built from 11 residues. For the CDR3, the DNA is TGTGCCAGCAGCCAAGTAGGCGGCTACACCTTC. As protein: CASSQVGGYTF.

This clonotype was counted ten times or more. The rearrangement links TRBV5-1 to TRBJ1-5; the D is unclear. The CDR3 has 14 amino acids. Deletions cut 0 bases from V and 7 bases from J, with 11 bases between. Looked up from germline, CDR1 is SGHRS and CDR2 is YFSETQ. In DNA, the CDR3 is TGCGCCAGCAGCTTGGTCTATGGGGAACAGCCCCAGCATTTT. It translates to CASSLVYGEQPQHF.

This clonotype was seen repeatedly, ten times or more. The rearrangement links TRBV20-1 to TRBJ2-7, with D uncertain. The CDR3 is made up of 13 amino acids. In germline, CDR1 is DFQATT, CDR2 SNEGSKA (reference sequence). With 7 bases removed from V and 4 bases from J, the gap between germline ends came to 17 bases. The CDR3 is CSGSKSADYEQYF. CDR3 nucleotide sequence: TGCAGTGGATCGAAGTCTGCAGATTACGAGCAGTACTTC.

This clonotype appeared a few times. The chain has TRBV12-3 or TRBV12-4 and TRBJ2-1; D unclear. The germline V and J ends were trimmed by 7 bases and 8 bases, with 9 bases remaining between them. This CDR3 is built from 11 residues. DNA of the CDR3: TGTGCCAGCATCCTGGGGTATGAGCAGTTCTTC. This sequence encodes CASILGYEQFF.

This clonotype was observed many times. The chain employs TRBV7-3 and TRBJ1-1, with D unclear. Germline CDR1 is SGHTA and CDR2 is FQGTGA. The CDR3 extends over 13 amino acids. Trimming took 6 bases from V and 2 from J, leaving 10 bases between them. The CDR3 spells CASRLQRNTEAFF. The DNA of the CDR3 is TGTGCCAGCAGGTTACAGCGTAACACTGAAGCTTTCTTT.

This clonotype was found many times. The CDR3 nucleotides are TGTGCCAGCAGCGACAGCGGTTGGTATGGCTACACCTTC. Protein product: CASSDSGWYGYTF. This chain uses TRBV25-1 with TRBJ1-2, with D perhaps TRBD1 (5 bases). CDR1 is MGHDK, CDR2 SYGVNS, per germline. The CDR3 consists of 13 residues. V gave up 6 bases and J gave up 5 bases, with 13 bases separating them.

The table lists this clonotype with many counts. The genes are TRBV5-1 and TRBJ2-7; D is possibly TRBD2 (6 bases). With 2 bases removed from V and 0 bases from J, the gap between germline ends came to 9 bases. The CDR3 loop spans 14 amino acids. The germline V gene encodes CDR1 SGHRS and CDR2 YFSETQ. The DNA of the CDR3 is TGCGCCAGCAGCTTCCGGGAGACCTCCTACGAGCAGTACTTC. Its protein is CASSFRETSYEQYF.

The chain uses TRBV5-8 and TRBJ2-3, with 10 bases aligning to TRBD2. J was trimmed by 2 bases and V by 5 bases; bases with no gene match: 8. CDR1 and CDR2 (germline): SGHTS, YDEGEE. This CDR3 comprises 16 residues. The CDR3 DNA sequence: TGTGCCAGCAGTCCGGGGACTAGCGCGATCACAGATACGCAGTATTTT. It specifies CASSPGTSAITDTQYF.